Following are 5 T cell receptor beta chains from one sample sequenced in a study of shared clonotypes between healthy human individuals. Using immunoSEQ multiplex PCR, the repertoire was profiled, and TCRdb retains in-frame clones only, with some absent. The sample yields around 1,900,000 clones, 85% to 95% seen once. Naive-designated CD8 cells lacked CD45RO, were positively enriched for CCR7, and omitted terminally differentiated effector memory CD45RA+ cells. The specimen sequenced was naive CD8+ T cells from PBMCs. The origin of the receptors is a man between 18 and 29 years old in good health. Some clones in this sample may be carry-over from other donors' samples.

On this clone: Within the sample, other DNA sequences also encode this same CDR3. CDR3 sequence (DNA): TGTGCCAGCAGCTTAGTCCAGAGCTACGAGCAGTACTTC. This sequence encodes CASSLVQSYEQYF. The J gene is TRBJ2-7, the V gene TRBV7-9, with D unresolved. Trimming shortened V by 1 base and J by 3 bases, and 7 bases separated the two germline ends. The germline gives CDR1 SEHNR, CDR2 FQNEAQ (reference sequence). The CDR3 is 13 residues long.

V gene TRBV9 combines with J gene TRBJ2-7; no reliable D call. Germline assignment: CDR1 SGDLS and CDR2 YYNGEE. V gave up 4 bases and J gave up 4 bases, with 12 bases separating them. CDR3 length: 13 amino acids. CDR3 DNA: TGTGCCAGCAGCCCAGGATTGGTGTACGAGCAGTACTTC. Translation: CASSPGLVYEQYF.

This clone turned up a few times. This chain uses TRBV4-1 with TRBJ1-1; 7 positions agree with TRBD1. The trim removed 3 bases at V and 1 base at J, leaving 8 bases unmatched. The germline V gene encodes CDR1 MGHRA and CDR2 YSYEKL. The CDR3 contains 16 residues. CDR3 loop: CASSHGTEGWNTEAFF. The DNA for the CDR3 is TGCGCCAGCAGCCATGGGACAGAGGGGTGGAACACTGAAGCTTTCTTT.

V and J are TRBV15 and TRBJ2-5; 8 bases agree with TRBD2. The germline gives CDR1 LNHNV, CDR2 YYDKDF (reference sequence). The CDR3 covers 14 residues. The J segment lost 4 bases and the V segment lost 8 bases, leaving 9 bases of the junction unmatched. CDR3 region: CATAGGRVLETQYF. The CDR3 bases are TGTGCCACCGCGGGGGGCAGGGTATTAGAGACCCAGTACTTC.

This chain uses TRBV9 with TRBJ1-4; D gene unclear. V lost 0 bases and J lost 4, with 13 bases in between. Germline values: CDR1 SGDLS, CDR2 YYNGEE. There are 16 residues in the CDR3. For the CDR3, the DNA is TGTGCCAGCAGCGTAGGGGGAGGCGGATATAATGAAAAACTGTTTTTT. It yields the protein CASSVGGGGYNEKLFF.